A single sample is the source of the 17 T cell receptor beta chains below, sequenced in a study of metastatic and nonmetastatic thyroid tumors. Not a single patient had been given any form of treatment at any point before undergoing thyroid surgery. Through MiXCR, TCRdb re-clonotyped the PCR reads. Among some 23,000 clones listed, roughly 22% were seen once. Sequencing was carried out using blood. The origin of the receptors is a female donor with papillary thyroid cancer or a benign thyroid nodule (not recorded which). Some clones in this sample may be carry-over from other donors' samples.

The V call is TRBV30, the J call TRBJ2-7; weak D call: TRBD1 (5 bases). The CDR3 length is 11 residues. CDR1 is GTSNPN, CDR2 SVGIG, per germline (reference sequence). Deletions cut 3 bases from V and 10 bases from J, with 13 bases between. CDR3 in DNA: TGTGCCTGGAGGACAGCCTATATTCAGTACTTC. Translation gives CAWRTAYIQYF.

By sample fraction, this clone is medium-sized. The chain uses TRBV19 and TRBJ2-7; a weak D match, TRBD1 (5 bases). The CDR3 extends over 11 amino acids. Germline assignment: CDR1 LNHDA and CDR2 SQIVND (reference sequence). V was pared by 5 bases and J by 5 bases, with 7 bases between. The CDR3 is CASSLGDEQYF. As DNA, the CDR3 is TGTGCCAGTAGTCTAGGGGACGAGCAGTACTTC.

This clone was counted many times. The chain has TRBV11-2 and TRBJ1-4, with D hard to call. V was pared by 5 bases and J by 7 bases, with 20 bases between. The CDR3 has 16 residues. Germline V gene data show CDR1 as SGHAT and CDR2 as FQNNGV. The CDR3 here is CASSPGSARGFEKLFF. The DNA of the CDR3 is TGTGCCAGCAGCCCCGGTTCAGCGCGGGGTTTTGAAAAACTGTTTTTT.

This clone was seen a few times. Its ends do not fully match the called genes, so a read error is possible. The J gene is TRBJ1-1, the V gene TRBV28, with TRBD1 matching 9 bases. Germline V gene sequence: CDR1 MDHEN, CDR2 SYDVKM. This CDR3 region has 17 residues. This chain's CDR3 is CASSPRLNRGLISESFF. For the CDR3, the DNA is TGTGCCAGCAGTCCCCGCCTAAACAGGGGGCTCATATCTGAATCTTTCTTT.

This clone was found many times. The chain combines TRBV27 with TRBJ2-4; D gene unclear. CDR3 size: 11 residues. The germline V gene encodes CDR1 MNHEY and CDR2 SMNVEV (reference sequence). Trimming left V 6 bases short and J 3 bases short, with 3 bases between. The CDR3 DNA sequence: TGTGCCAGCAGCCTCAAAAACATTCAGTACTTC. It yields the protein CASSLKNIQYF.

This clone was recorded at least ten times. V usage is TRBV6-5 and J usage is TRBJ2-1; a weak D match, TRBD2 (6 bases). Germline V lookup: CDR1 MNHEY, CDR2 SVGAGI. The CDR3 is 15 amino acids. Trimming took 0 bases from V and 10 from J, leaving 16 bases between them. Here the CDR3 reads CASSYSRGRTEEQFF. Written as DNA, the CDR3 is TGTGCCAGCAGTTACTCGAGAGGGAGGACGGAGGAGCAGTTCTTC.

This clone ranks as medium-sized. The CDR3 sequence: CASSTPAGVGETQYF. CDR3 DNA: TGTGCCAGCAGTACACCAGCGGGAGTCGGTGAGACCCAGTACTTC. The rearrangement joins TRBV6-2 or TRBV6-3 to TRBJ2-5; TRBD2 aligns across 8 bases. The CDR3 totals 15 residues. Germline trimming cut 5 bases from V and 5 bases from J; bases unmatched to any gene: 10. Per the germline V gene, CDR1 is MNHEY and CDR2 is SVGEGT.

In its sample, this clone is medium-sized. The rearrangement uses TRBV28 and TRBJ1-5; D might be TRBD1 (5 bases). Germline V gene data show CDR1 as MDHEN and CDR2 as SYDVKM. V gave up 7 bases and J gave up 6 bases, with 19 bases separating them. This CDR3 is 15 amino acids long. Here the CDR3 DNA reads TGTGCCAGCAACTTCGGCCAGGGAGGCAGTCAGCCCCAGCATTTT. It encodes CASNFGQGGSQPQHF.

On this clone itself: The germline gene is not matched at one end of the junction; a read error may be the cause. This chain connects TRBV27 to TRBJ1-1; a possible D gene is TRBD1 (5 bases). This CDR3 has 12 residues. The germline gives CDR1 MNHEY, CDR2 SMNVEV (reference sequence). The CDR3 reads CSSSQPWTEAFF. In DNA form, the CDR3 reads TGTTCCAGCAGTCAGCCCTGGACAGAAGCTTTCTTT.

This chain joins TRBV11-1 and TRBJ2-4, with TRBD2 matching over 10 bases. Germline loops: CDR1 SGHAT, CDR2 FQDESV (reference sequence). V lost 2 bases to trimming and J lost 7 bases; unmatched junction nucleotides: 5. The CDR3 runs to 15 residues. The CDR3 region has the DNA TGTGCCAGCAGCTTATCAGCGGGAGGGGGCAACATTCAGTACTTC. Protein sequence: CASSLSAGGGNIQYF.

This clone was seen many times. The rearrangement uses TRBV12-3 or TRBV12-4 and TRBJ2-2, with TRBD2 matching 7 bases. This CDR3 spans 17 amino acids. V dropped 5 bases and J dropped 3; count of bases not matched to a gene: 12. DNA for the CDR3: TGTGCCAGCAGTCCCTGGGGCGGGAGATCCGACACCGGGGAGCTGTTTTTT. Its protein is CASSPWGGRSDTGELFF.

As for this clone: One junction end does not reproduce the germline sequence, and a read error may be involved. J is TRBJ1-2 and V is TRBV11-2; perhaps TRBD1 as D (5 bases). Germline-derived CDR1 and CDR2 are SGHAT and FQNNGV. This CDR3 has 12 amino acids. The CDR3 sequence: CVSSPPGLVYTF. DNA of the CDR3: TGTGTCAGCAGCCCCCCAGGGCTGGTCTACACCTTC. Full variable domain (rest looked up from reference TRBV11-2 and TRBJ1-2): EAGVAQSPRYKIIEKRQSVAFWCNPISGHATLYWYQQILGQGPKLLIQFQNNGVVDDSQLPKDRFSAERLKGVDSTLKIQPAKLEDSAVYLCVSSPPGLVYTFGSGTRLTVV.

Concerning this clone: The conserved closing phenylalanine or tryptophan is absent in this CDR3, likely reflecting a read error. The chain recombines TRBV5-1 with TRBJ1-2; 10 nucleotides match TRBD1. The CDR3 loop spans 15 amino acids. V lost 2 bases and J lost 6; bases outside the gene matches: 7. The germline V gene encodes CDR1 SGHRS and CDR2 YFSETQ. The CDR3 sequence: CASSFTGTGEDGYTS. The CDR3 DNA follows: TGCGCCAGCAGCTTCACAGGGACAGGGGAGGATGGCTACACCTCC.

There are many counts of this clone. The gene calls are TRBV7-9 and TRBJ2-2, with D perhaps matching TRBD1 (6 bases). V lost 5 bases and J lost 8, with 12 bases in between. Germline values: CDR1 SEHNR, CDR2 FQNEAQ (reference sequence). This CDR3 region has 13 residues. The CDR3 nucleotides are TGTGCCAGCAGCGGCGTACAGGGTGGGGAGCTGTTTTTT. It codes for CASSGVQGGELFF. The full variable domain, rest sourced from reference TRBV7-9 and TRBJ2-2, is DTGVSQNPRHKITKRGQNVTFRCDPISEHNRLYWYRQTLGQGPEFLTYFQNEAQLEKSRLLSDRFSAERPKGSFSTLEIQRTEQGDSAMYLCASSGVQGGELFFGEGSRLTVL.

The chain couples TRBV28 to TRBJ2-7, with 9 bases identical to TRBD2. CDR1 MDHEN and CDR2 SYDVKM come from the germline V gene. The CDR3 contains 15 residues. After removal of 6 bases from V and 4 bases from J, the junction contained 10 bases not matched to a gene. CDR3 bases: TGTGCCAGCAGCCCGGTAGCGGGAGTGGGGTACGAGCAGTACTTC. This translates into CASSPVAGVGYEQYF.

The rearrangement joins TRBV20-1 to TRBJ2-7; 8 bases align to TRBD2. This CDR3 is 14 amino acids long. Germline CDR1 DFQATT, CDR2 SNEGSKA (reference sequence). V lost 3 bases and J lost 2; bases outside the gene matches: 6. Here the CDR3 DNA reads TGCAGTGCTAGGGGGACTAGAGAAACCTACGAGCAGTACTTC. It translates to CSARGTRETYEQYF.

The CDR3 sequence: CASSLTQGTDTQYF. The CDR3 DNA is TGCGCCAGCAGCTTGACACAGGGCACAGATACGCAGTATTTT. The chain employs TRBV5-1 and TRBJ2-3; weak D call: TRBD1 (5 bases). The CDR3 consists of 14 residues. Trimming cost V 1 base and J 1 base, with 7 bases left between them. Germline V gene lookup returns CDR1 SGHRS and CDR2 YFSETQ.